The 21 T cell receptor beta chains given below trace back to one sample, sequenced in a study of shared clonotypes between healthy human individuals. Using immunoSEQ multiplex PCR, the repertoire was profiled, and TCRdb retains in-frame clones only, with some absent. The sample records 2 million to 2.5 million clones, approximately 96% being singletons. Sequencing was done on a sample of naive CD4+ T cells sorted from blood. Regarding subset: CD45RA+ positively selected. The receptors originated from a man aged 18 to 30 in good health.

The genes are TRBV7-3 and TRBJ2-3; 10 positions agree with TRBD1. Germline CDR1 and CDR2: SGHTA and FQGTGA. This CDR3 spans 16 amino acids. J lost 1 base, V lost 5 bases, and 6 bases had no gene match. The CDR3 protein is CASSVGQGGGTDTQYF. In DNA, the CDR3 is TGTGCCAGCAGCGTTGGACAGGGGGGTGGCACAGATACGCAGTATTTT.

This chain uses TRBV28 with TRBJ2-7; 7 bases align to TRBD1. With V trimmed by 3 bases and J by 2 bases, 7 bases remained unmatched. Looked up from germline, CDR1 is MDHEN and CDR2 is SYDVKM. CDR3 size: 15 residues. The CDR3 bases are TGTGCCAGCAGTTTTAAAAGGGGGCAGACCTACGAGCAGTACTTC. Translated, it gives CASSFKRGQTYEQYF.

This chain connects TRBV6-1 to TRBJ1-4; D is unresolved. The length of the CDR3 is 13 residues. Germline-derived CDR1 and CDR2 are MNHNS and SASEGT. Trimming pared 6 bases from V and 4 bases from J, leaving 9 bases between. CDR3 sequence: CASRVTVNEKLFF. CDR3 sequence (DNA): TGTGCCAGCAGGGTGACGGTTAATGAAAAACTGTTTTTT.

The chain employs TRBV30 and TRBJ2-4; D possibly uses TRBD1 or TRBD2 (6 bases each). Germline lookup yields CDR1 GTSNPN and CDR2 SVGIG (reference sequence). The CDR3 totals 14 residues. The ends were cut back, 1 base at V and 3 bases at J, with 10 bases in the middle. The CDR3 nucleotides are TGTGCCTGGAGTGGGGGGGCAGGCAAAAACATTCAGTACTTC. Its translation is CAWSGGAGKNIQYF.

This clone was observed a single time. This sequence joins TRBV2 and TRBJ2-7; D is tentatively TRBD1 or TRBD2 (5 bases each). CDR1 SNHLY and CDR2 FYNNEI come from the germline V gene. CDR3 length: 13 amino acids. Trimming stripped 6 bases from V and 9 bases from J, with 18 bases between. This chain's CDR3 is CASRVIRDVGQYF. The CDR3 bases are TGTGCCAGCAGGGTAATACGGGACGTAGGGCAGTACTTC.

The chain carries TRBV5-6 and TRBJ2-5, with D perhaps TRBD1 or TRBD2 (6 bases each). Per the germline V gene, CDR1 is SGHDT and CDR2 is YYEEEE. The ends were cut back, 7 bases at V and 1 base at J, with 11 bases in the middle. This CDR3 region has 13 residues. The CDR3 nucleotides read TGTGCCAGCTTTGGGGGGCTCCAAGAGACCCAGTACTTC. It is translated as CASFGGLQETQYF. The full variable domain, with the rest looked up from reference TRBV5-6 and TRBJ2-5, is DAGVTQSPTHLIKTRGQQVTLRCSPKSGHDTVSWYQQALGQGPQFIFQYYEEEERQRGNFPDRFSGHQFPNYSSELNVNALLLGDSALYLCASFGGLQETQYFGPGTRLLVL.

The chain couples TRBV9 to TRBJ1-1, with TRBD1 matching over 8 bases. The V gene's germline CDR1 is SGDLS and CDR2 YYNGEE. The CDR3 is made up of 15 amino acids. J lost 1 base, V lost 5 bases, and 7 bases had no gene match. CDR3 protein: CASRATGTGNTEAFF. The CDR3 DNA reads as TGTGCCAGCAGAGCCACCGGGACAGGGAACACTGAAGCTTTCTTT.

This chain joins TRBV14 and TRBJ2-1, with TRBD1 matching over 10 bases. Germline CDR1 SGHDN, CDR2 FVKESK. Losses at the gene ends were 3 bases for V and 4 bases for J; bases not matched to a gene: 0. The CDR3 loop spans 14 amino acids. The CDR3 sequence is CASSQDRGYNEQFF. CDR3 sequence (DNA): TGTGCCAGCAGCCAGGACAGGGGGTACAATGAGCAGTTCTTC.

The rearrangement uses TRBV7-2 and TRBJ2-7; possible D gene TRBD1, 6 bases. V was trimmed by 5 bases and J by 0 bases, leaving 14 bases between them. Germline lookup yields CDR1 SGHTA and CDR2 FQGNSA. This CDR3 contains 15 residues. CDR3 amino acids: CASSPGVPRSYEQYF. The CDR3 DNA is TGTGCCAGCAGCCCAGGGGTCCCCCGCTCCTACGAGCAGTACTTC.

The chain recombines TRBV6-5 with TRBJ2-1; a weak D match, TRBD2 (5 bases). The germline V and J ends were trimmed by 3 bases and 5 bases, with 17 bases remaining between them. The germline V gene encodes CDR1 MNHEY and CDR2 SVGAGI. This CDR3 is 16 amino acids long. The CDR3 region is CASSYGGLKTNNEQFF. Here the CDR3 DNA reads TGTGCCAGCAGTTATGGTGGATTAAAGACTAACAATGAGCAGTTCTTC.

The gene calls are TRBV29-1 and TRBJ2-7; TRBD1 matches at 10 bases. The CDR3 covers 14 residues. Germline V lookup: CDR1 SQVTM, CDR2 ANQGSEA. Trimming at V came to 1 base and at J to 3 bases, leaving 3 bases not matched to a gene. The CDR3 DNA sequence: TGCAGCGTTGAAGCGGGACAGGGGAACTACGAGCAGTACTTC. Residues: CSVEAGQGNYEQYF.

The rearrangement links TRBV5-5 to TRBJ1-3; D gene uncertain. CDR1 is SGHKS, CDR2 YYEKEE, per germline (reference sequence). V lost 0 bases to trimming and J lost 1 base, with 11 bases between them. The CDR3 is 16 amino acids. CDR3 bases: TGTGCCAGCAGCTTGGCCCCGGTTGAGTCTGGAAACACCATATATTTT. Protein: CASSLAPVESGNTIYF.

This sequence joins TRBV10-3 and TRBJ2-1; 11 bases fit TRBD2. From germline, CDR1 is ENHRY and CDR2 SYGVKD. V trimming: 2 bases; J trimming: 2 bases; junction bases outside the gene matches: 14. This CDR3 spans 20 amino acids. The DNA for the CDR3 is TGTGCCATCAGTGAGAGCCCCCTTGCTAGCGGGGGGCCCCCCTACAATGAGCAGTTCTTC. Translated, it gives CAISESPLASGGPPYNEQFF.

This sequence joins TRBV28 and TRBJ1-4; D unresolved. Trimming removed 2 bases at V and 10 bases at J, with 8 bases between. The CDR3 extends over 12 amino acids. Germline V gene sequence: CDR1 MDHEN, CDR2 SYDVKM. Written as DNA, the CDR3 is TGTGCCAGCAGTTTAAACGAGGGAAAACTGTTTTTT. Translation gives CASSLNEGKLFF.

The V gene is TRBV10-2, the J gene TRBJ2-7; a weak D match, TRBD2 (5 bases). Germline V lookup: CDR1 WSHSY, CDR2 SAAADI. The CDR3 has 14 amino acids. Trimming left V 7 bases short and J 0 bases short, with 13 bases between. CDR3 region: CASTERGNSYEQYF. As DNA, the CDR3 is TGCGCCAGCACCGAACGGGGAAACTCCTACGAGCAGTACTTC.

The genes are TRBV10-3 and TRBJ1-1; D ambiguous. Germline V gene lookup returns CDR1 ENHRY and CDR2 SYGVKD. Trimming stripped 4 bases from V and 4 bases from J, with 13 bases between. The CDR3 totals 14 residues. In DNA form, the CDR3 reads TGTGCCATCAGTGGAAATGAGGTGGGCACTGAAGCTTTCTTT. This gives the protein CAISGNEVGTEAFF.

The genes are TRBV10-3 and TRBJ2-7; a weak D match, TRBD2 (7 bases). V shed 8 bases and J shed 4 bases, with 12 bases lying between them. The CDR3 is 12 residues long. The V gene's germline CDR1 is ENHRY and CDR2 SYGVKD. CDR3 amino acids: CAIAGASYEQYF. The CDR3 nucleotides read TGTGCCATCGCGGGGGCCTCGTACGAGCAGTACTTC.

A word on this clone: A read error may produce the germline difference seen at one junction end. V is TRBV7-7 and J is TRBJ2-5; D remains ambiguous. This CDR3 contains 14 residues. The V gene's germline CDR1 is SSHAT and CDR2 FNYEAQ (reference sequence). The CDR3 region has the DNA TGTGCTAGCAGCTTAGGCGAGGTTTCGGAGACCCAGTACTTC. It codes for CASSLGEVSETQYF. Together with reference TRBV7-7 and TRBJ2-5, the CDR3 gives the full variable domain: GAGVSQSPRYKVTKRGQDVTLRCDPISSHATLYWYQQALGQGPEFLTYFNYEAQPDKSGLPSDRFSAERPEGSISTLTIQRTEQRDSAMYRCASSLGEVSETQYFGPGTRLLVL.

As concerns this clone: Other DNA sequences from this sample encode an identical CDR3 as well. The rearrangement links TRBV7-2 to TRBJ2-7, with a tentative D call TRBD2 (5 bases). Germline V lookup: CDR1 SGHTA, CDR2 FQGNSA. The length of the CDR3 is 14 residues. Between the trimmed V and J ends, which lost 2 bases and 0 bases, there was a span of 8 bases. This CDR3 is CASSLRGYSYEQYF. The CDR3 nucleotides read TGTGCCAGCAGCTTACGCGGGTACTCCTACGAGCAGTACTTC.

V is TRBV5-1 and J is TRBJ2-2; 11 bases fit TRBD2. Per the germline V gene, CDR1 is SGHRS and CDR2 is YFSETQ. V shed 4 bases and J 6 bases; nucleotides not matched to a gene: 11. The CDR3 runs 17 residues. For the CDR3, the DNA is TGCGCCAGCAGCATCGCCTTTCCGGGACTAGCGGCCGGGGAGCTGTTTTTT. This sequence encodes CASSIAFPGLAAGELFF.

The rearrangement links TRBV6-1 to TRBJ2-1; D possibly matches TRBD1 or TRBD2 (5 bases each). The CDR3 totals 15 residues. Trimming removed 5 bases at V and 2 bases at J, with 13 bases between. Germline V lookup: CDR1 MNHNS, CDR2 SASEGT. CDR3 region: CASSWGILAYNEQFF. CDR3 bases: TGTGCCAGCAGTTGGGGGATACTTGCCTACAATGAGCAGTTCTTC.